One and the same sample provided the 13 T cell receptor beta chains below, sequenced in a study of PD-1 blockade in classical Hodgkin lymphoma. Sample time point: cycle 4 day 1 (C4D1), after six to seven weeks of nivolumab. Relapse was seen in all patients after autologous stem cell transplantation, and brentuximab vedotin exposure was variable. Method: immunoSEQ multiplex PCR; TCRdb's copy keeps in-frame clones and lacks some. The sample includes 90,000 to 110,000 clones, about nine tenths of them seen just once. This specimen was peripheral blood mononuclear cells (PBMCs), taken before the fourth cycle of nivolumab. The source is a human donor with classical Hodgkin lymphoma.

CDR3: CSVEQGTNTGELFF. The CDR3 coding sequence is TGCAGCGTTGAACAGGGGACGAACACCGGGGAGCTGTTTTTT. The rearrangement joins TRBV29-1 to TRBJ2-2; D is perhaps TRBD1 (6 bases). The V end lost 2 bases, the J end lost 0 bases, and 7 bases lay between the germline ends. CDR1 is SQVTM and CDR2 is ANQGSEA in the germline V gene. The CDR3 totals 14 residues.

The J gene is TRBJ1-5, the V gene TRBV28; 7 bases match TRBD1. Unmatched junction bases numbered 10, after V lost 2 bases and J lost 0 bases. There are 18 residues in the CDR3. Per the germline V gene, CDR1 is MDHEN and CDR2 is SYDVKM. The CDR3 DNA reads TGTGCCAGCAGTTTAGGCAGGGGGGGGTTTGGTAGCAATCAGCCCCAGCATTTT. Translated, it gives CASSLGRGGFGSNQPQHF.

This chain uses TRBV6-1 with TRBJ2-5, with 8 nucleotides matching TRBD2. Germline lookup yields CDR1 MNHNS and CDR2 SASEGT. This CDR3 has 15 residues. The junction had 4 bases not matched to a gene; V was cut back by 2 bases and J by 2 bases. Here the CDR3 DNA reads TGTGCCAGCAGTGAAATATCGGGAGGGCAAGAGACCCAGTACTTC. Translation: CASSEISGGQETQYF.

The chain is built from TRBV11-2 and TRBJ2-1; TRBD2 aligns across 10 bases. The germline V gene encodes CDR1 SGHAT and CDR2 FQNNGV. Trimming at V came to 5 bases and at J to 15 bases, leaving 16 bases not matched to a gene. This CDR3 comprises 15 residues. CDR3 nucleotides: TGTGCCAGCAGCACCGACGAGCGGGAGGGCCCTCGCCGGTTCTTC. Amino acid sequence: CASSTDEREGPRRFF.

The rearrangement links TRBV6-6 to TRBJ1-6, with 8 bases aligning to TRBD1. J lost 1 base, V lost 6 bases, and 5 bases had no gene match. The CDR3 contains 16 residues. CDR1 MNHNY and CDR2 SVGAGI come from the germline V gene (reference sequence). CDR3 DNA: TGTGCCAGCAGGAAAGGACAGGGTTCCTATAATTCACCCCTCCACTTT. Its translation: CASRKGQGSYNSPLHF.

The V call is TRBV5-5, the J call TRBJ1-5; tentatively, D is TRBD1 (5 bases). V was clipped by 4 bases and J by 6 bases, with 14 bases between them. Looked up from germline, CDR1 is SGHKS and CDR2 is YYEKEE (reference sequence). The CDR3 has 14 amino acids. CDR3 sequence: CASSEGTGGQPQHF. CDR3 DNA: TGTGCCAGCAGCGAGGGGACGGGCGGTCAGCCCCAGCATTTT.

This clone came up once. The identical CDR3 is also encoded by other nucleotide sequences in the sample. The CDR3 bases are TGTGCCAGCAGCTTGGACAGGGCTGGAAACACCATATATTTT. Its protein is CASSLDRAGNTIYF. The chain joins TRBV5-4 to TRBJ1-3; possibly TRBD1 for D (6 bases). CDR3 size: 14 residues. V gave up 0 bases and J gave up 2 bases, with 6 bases separating them. The germline CDR1 and CDR2 sequences are SGHNT and YYREEE (reference sequence).

The chain joins TRBV15 to TRBJ2-7, with D possibly called TRBD1 or TRBD2 (5 bases each). Trimming stripped 0 bases from V and 5 bases from J, with 20 bases between. Germline V CDR1 and CDR2: LNHNV, YYDKDF (reference sequence). The CDR3 is 17 residues long. CDR3 sequence (DNA): TGTGCCACCAGCAGAGATCCGTCCGGGGCGGGCCTGAACGAGCAGTACTTC. Its translation: CATSRDPSGAGLNEQYF.

This clone was observed a few times. V is TRBV2 and J is TRBJ1-3, with D uncertain. The CDR3 extends over 15 amino acids. CDR1 is SNHLY, CDR2 FYNNEI, per germline. Trimming shortened V by 1 base and J by 0 bases, and 7 bases separated the two germline ends. The chain's CDR3 is CASSEERASGNTIYF. Here the CDR3 DNA reads TGTGCCAGCAGTGAAGAGAGGGCCTCTGGAAACACCATATATTTT.

This clone has a single count. V gene TRBV28 combines with J gene TRBJ1-1; D ambiguous. With 0 bases removed from V and 4 bases from J, the gap between germline ends came to 12 bases. CDR1 and CDR2 from the germline V gene are MDHEN and SYDVKM. The CDR3 covers 15 residues. The CDR3 nucleotides are TGTGCCAGCAGTTTATGGGGGAGGTCGGTCACTGAAGCTTTCTTT. Protein: CASSLWGRSVTEAFF.

The J gene is TRBJ2-7, the V gene TRBV13; the D gene is possibly TRBD1 (5 bases). V lost 5 bases and J lost 3, with 17 bases in between. CDR1 is PRHDT, CDR2 FYEKMQ, per germline (reference sequence). CDR3 length equals 15 residues. CDR3 nucleotide sequence: TGTGCCAGCAGCCGCCGCCGACAGTCGGGCTACGAGCAGTACTTC. Encoded protein: CASSRRRQSGYEQYF.

The chain recombines TRBV5-4 with TRBJ1-1, with 7 bases fitting TRBD1. Trimming removed 2 bases from V and 1 base from J; junction bases left unmatched: 2. Germline V gene data show CDR1 as SGHNT and CDR2 as YYREEE (reference sequence). The CDR3 covers 14 residues. The CDR3 DNA is TGTGCCAGCAGCTTAGACAGGGAGAACACTGAAGCTTTCTTT. This sequence encodes CASSLDRENTEAFF.

This rearrangement joins TRBV9 to TRBJ2-7; 8 bases line up with TRBD2. The CDR3 sequence is 15 residues long. CDR1 and CDR2 from the germline V gene are SGDLS and YYNGEE. V was pared by 4 bases and J by 2 bases, with 8 bases of the junction left unmatched. The CDR3 loop is CASSLSGSVPYEQYF. The CDR3 DNA sequence: TGTGCCAGCAGCTTAAGCGGGAGTGTTCCCTACGAGCAGTACTTC.